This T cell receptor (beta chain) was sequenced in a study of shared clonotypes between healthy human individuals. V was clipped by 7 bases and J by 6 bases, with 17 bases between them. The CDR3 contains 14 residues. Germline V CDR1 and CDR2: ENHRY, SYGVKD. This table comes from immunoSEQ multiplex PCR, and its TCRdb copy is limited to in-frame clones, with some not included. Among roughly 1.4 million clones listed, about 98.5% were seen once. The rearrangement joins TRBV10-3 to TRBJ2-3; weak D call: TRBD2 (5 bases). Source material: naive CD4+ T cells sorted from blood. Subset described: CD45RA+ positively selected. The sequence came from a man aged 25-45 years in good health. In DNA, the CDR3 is TGTGCCATCACTAGGACCCAAGGAGGCGATACGCAGTATTTT. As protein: CAITRTQGGDTQYF.